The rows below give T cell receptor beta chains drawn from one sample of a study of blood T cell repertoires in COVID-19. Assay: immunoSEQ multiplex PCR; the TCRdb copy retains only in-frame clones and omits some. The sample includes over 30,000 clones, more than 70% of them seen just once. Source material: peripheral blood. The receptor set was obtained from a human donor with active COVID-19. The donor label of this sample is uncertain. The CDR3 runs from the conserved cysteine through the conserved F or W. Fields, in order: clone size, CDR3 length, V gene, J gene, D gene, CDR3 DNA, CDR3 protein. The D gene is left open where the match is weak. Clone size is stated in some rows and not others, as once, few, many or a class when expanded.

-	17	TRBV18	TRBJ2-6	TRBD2	TGTGCCAGCTCACCGCAGCGGGGGGTCTCTGGGGCCAACGTCCTGACTTTC	CASSPQRGVSGANVLTF
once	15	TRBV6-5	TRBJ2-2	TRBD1	TGTGCCAGCAGTCGGGACAGGACGAACACCGGGGAGCTGTTTTTT	CASSRDRTNTGELFF
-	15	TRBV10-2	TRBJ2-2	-	TGCGCCAGCCATAGGGGTCTAGGCCCCACCGGGGAGCTGTTTTTT	CASHRGLGPTGELFF
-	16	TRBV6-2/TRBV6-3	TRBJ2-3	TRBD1	TGTGCCAGCAGTTATACGGCAGGGGGTCTCACAGATACGCAGTATTTT	CASSYTAGGLTDTQYF
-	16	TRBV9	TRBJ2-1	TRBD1	TGTGCCAGCAGCGTCACCGGGACAGGGGACTCCAATGAGCAGTTCTTC	CASSVTGTGDSNEQFF
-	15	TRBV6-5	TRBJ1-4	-	TGTGCCAGCAGTTACTCGCGCCAGGGAAACGAAAAACTGTTTTTT	CASSYSRQGNEKLFF
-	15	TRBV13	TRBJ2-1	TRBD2	TGTGCCAGCAGCTGGGGACTAGTTTTACCCAATGAGCAGTTCTTC	CASSWGLVLPNEQFF
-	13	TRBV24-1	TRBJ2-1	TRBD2	TGTGCCACCAGTGATCCCGGGGGGGATGAGCAGTTCTTC	CATSDPGGDEQFF
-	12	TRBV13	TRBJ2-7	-	TGTGCCAGCAGCTTAGAGGGGTACGAGCAGTACTTC	CASSLEGYEQYF
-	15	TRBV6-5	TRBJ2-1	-	TGTGCCAGCAGCCCCCAAGGAGGCATCTACAATGAGCAGTTCTTC	CASSPQGGIYNEQFF
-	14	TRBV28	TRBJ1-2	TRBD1	TGTGCCAGCAGCCCTGGACAGGGTGCCTATGGCTACACCTTC	CASSPGQGAYGYTF
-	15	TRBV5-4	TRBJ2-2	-	TGTGCCAGCAGCCCGTCAGGGCTCCAGTCCGGGGAGCTGTTTTTT	CASSPSGLQSGELFF
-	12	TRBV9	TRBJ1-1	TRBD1	TGTGCCAGCAGCTCAGGGGGCAGGGTAGCTTTCTTT	CASSSGGRVAFF
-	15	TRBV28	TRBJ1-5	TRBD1	TGTGCCAGCAGACAGGGGGCGATGAGCAATCAGCCCCAGCATTTT	CASRQGAMSNQPQHF
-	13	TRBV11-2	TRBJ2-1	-	TGTGCCAGCAGCTCCCTATCGTACAATGAGCAGTTCTTC	CASSSLSYNEQFF
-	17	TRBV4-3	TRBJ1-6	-	TGCGCCAGCAGCCAAGACTTAGGACAGAACTATAATTCACCCCTCCACTTT	CASSQDLGQNYNSPLHF
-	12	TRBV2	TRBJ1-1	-	TGTGCCATAGAGGGTCAGCTCACTGAAGCTTTCTTT	CAIEGQLTEAFF
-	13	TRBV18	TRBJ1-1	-	TGTGCCAGCTCACCAGCAGGGGATACTGAAGCTTTCTTT	CASSPAGDTEAFF
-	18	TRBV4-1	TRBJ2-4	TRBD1	TGCGCCAGCAGCCAAGATCGCGACAGGGCTGTCAGCAAAAACATTCAGTACTTC	CASSQDRDRAVSKNIQYF
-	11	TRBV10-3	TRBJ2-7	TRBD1	TGTGCCATTGGACAGGGCTACGAGCAGTACTTC	CAIGQGYEQYF
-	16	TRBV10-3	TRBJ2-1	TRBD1	TGTGCCATCAGTGAGTCGGGGACAGCTACCTACAATGAGCAGTTCTTC	CAISESGTATYNEQFF
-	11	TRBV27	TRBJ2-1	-	TGTGCCAGCGGGAGGGGGGCCCGCCAGTTCTTC	CASGRGARQFF
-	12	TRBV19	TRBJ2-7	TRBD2	TGTGCCAGTATGGGGGGGACGTACGAGCAGTACTTC	CASMGGTYEQYF
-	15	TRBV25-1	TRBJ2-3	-	TGTGCCAGCAGTGAATCGGGCAGGGGCACAGATACGCAGTATTTT	CASSESGRGTDTQYF
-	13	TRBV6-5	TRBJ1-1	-	TGTGCCAGCAGGAGGACTTCGGGGACTGAAGCTTTCTTT	CASRRTSGTEAFF
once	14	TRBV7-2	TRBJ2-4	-	TGTGCCAGCAGCACCCAGGTACTCAAAAACATTCAGTACTTC	CASSTQVLKNIQYF
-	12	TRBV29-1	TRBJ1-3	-	TGCAGCGGAAAGAGCTCTGGAAACACCATATATTTT	CSGKSSGNTIYF
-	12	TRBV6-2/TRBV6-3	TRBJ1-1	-	TGTGCCAGCAGTTACTCGGCTCCTGAAGCTTTCTTT	CASSYSAPEAFF
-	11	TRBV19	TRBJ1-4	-	TGTGCCAGTAGTGGCGGCCAGAGGCTGTTTTTT	CASSGGQRLFF
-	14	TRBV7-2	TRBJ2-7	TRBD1	TGTGCCAGCAGCCCCGGGACAGGAAACTACGAGCAGTACTTC	CASSPGTGNYEQYF
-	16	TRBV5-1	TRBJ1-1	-	TGCGCCAGCAGCGGGGGCTACCAGTCTGGAGCCCCTGAAGCTTTCTTT	CASSGGYQSGAPEAFF
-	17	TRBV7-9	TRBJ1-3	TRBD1	TGTGCCAGCAGCTTAAAGGGGACAGGGGGACATGGAAACACCATATATTTT	CASSLKGTGGHGNTIYF
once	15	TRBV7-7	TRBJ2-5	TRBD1	TGTGCTAGCAGCCAAAGACAGGGTACAGCGGAGACCCAGTACTTC	CASSQRQGTAETQYF
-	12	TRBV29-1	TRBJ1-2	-	TGCAGCGTTGCTCAGGGTGTCTATGGCTACACCTTC	CSVAQGVYGYTF
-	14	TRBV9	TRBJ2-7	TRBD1	TGTGCCAGCAGCGTAGAACAGGGGGGCTACGAGCAGTACTTC	CASSVEQGGYEQYF
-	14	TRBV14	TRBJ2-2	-	TGTGCCAGCAGCCAAGAAATAGACACCGGGGAGCTGTTTTTT	CASSQEIDTGELFF
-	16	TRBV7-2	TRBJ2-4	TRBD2	TGTGCCAGCAGCTTACGCGGGGGGCGGCTCAGAAACATTCAGTACTTC	CASSLRGGRLRNIQYF
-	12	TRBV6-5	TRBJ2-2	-	TGTGCCAGCAGTATACGGGTCGGGGAGCTGTTTTTT	CASSIRVGELFF
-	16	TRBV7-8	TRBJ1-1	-	TGTGCCAGCAGCAACCCTCTATACAGGGAAGACACTGAAGCTTTCTTT	CASSNPLYREDTEAFF
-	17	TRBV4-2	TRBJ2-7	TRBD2	TGTGCCAGCAGCCAAGCAACTGTAGCGGGGCCCTCCTACGAGCAGTACTTC	CASSQATVAGPSYEQYF
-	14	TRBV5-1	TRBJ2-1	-	TGCGCCAGCAGCTTTGGGGCAGGGGTAAATGAGCAGTTCTTC	CASSFGAGVNEQFF
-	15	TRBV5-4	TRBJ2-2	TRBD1	TGTGCCAGCAGCCTAGGACAGGGAAAAGCCGGGGAGCTGTTTTTT	CASSLGQGKAGELFF